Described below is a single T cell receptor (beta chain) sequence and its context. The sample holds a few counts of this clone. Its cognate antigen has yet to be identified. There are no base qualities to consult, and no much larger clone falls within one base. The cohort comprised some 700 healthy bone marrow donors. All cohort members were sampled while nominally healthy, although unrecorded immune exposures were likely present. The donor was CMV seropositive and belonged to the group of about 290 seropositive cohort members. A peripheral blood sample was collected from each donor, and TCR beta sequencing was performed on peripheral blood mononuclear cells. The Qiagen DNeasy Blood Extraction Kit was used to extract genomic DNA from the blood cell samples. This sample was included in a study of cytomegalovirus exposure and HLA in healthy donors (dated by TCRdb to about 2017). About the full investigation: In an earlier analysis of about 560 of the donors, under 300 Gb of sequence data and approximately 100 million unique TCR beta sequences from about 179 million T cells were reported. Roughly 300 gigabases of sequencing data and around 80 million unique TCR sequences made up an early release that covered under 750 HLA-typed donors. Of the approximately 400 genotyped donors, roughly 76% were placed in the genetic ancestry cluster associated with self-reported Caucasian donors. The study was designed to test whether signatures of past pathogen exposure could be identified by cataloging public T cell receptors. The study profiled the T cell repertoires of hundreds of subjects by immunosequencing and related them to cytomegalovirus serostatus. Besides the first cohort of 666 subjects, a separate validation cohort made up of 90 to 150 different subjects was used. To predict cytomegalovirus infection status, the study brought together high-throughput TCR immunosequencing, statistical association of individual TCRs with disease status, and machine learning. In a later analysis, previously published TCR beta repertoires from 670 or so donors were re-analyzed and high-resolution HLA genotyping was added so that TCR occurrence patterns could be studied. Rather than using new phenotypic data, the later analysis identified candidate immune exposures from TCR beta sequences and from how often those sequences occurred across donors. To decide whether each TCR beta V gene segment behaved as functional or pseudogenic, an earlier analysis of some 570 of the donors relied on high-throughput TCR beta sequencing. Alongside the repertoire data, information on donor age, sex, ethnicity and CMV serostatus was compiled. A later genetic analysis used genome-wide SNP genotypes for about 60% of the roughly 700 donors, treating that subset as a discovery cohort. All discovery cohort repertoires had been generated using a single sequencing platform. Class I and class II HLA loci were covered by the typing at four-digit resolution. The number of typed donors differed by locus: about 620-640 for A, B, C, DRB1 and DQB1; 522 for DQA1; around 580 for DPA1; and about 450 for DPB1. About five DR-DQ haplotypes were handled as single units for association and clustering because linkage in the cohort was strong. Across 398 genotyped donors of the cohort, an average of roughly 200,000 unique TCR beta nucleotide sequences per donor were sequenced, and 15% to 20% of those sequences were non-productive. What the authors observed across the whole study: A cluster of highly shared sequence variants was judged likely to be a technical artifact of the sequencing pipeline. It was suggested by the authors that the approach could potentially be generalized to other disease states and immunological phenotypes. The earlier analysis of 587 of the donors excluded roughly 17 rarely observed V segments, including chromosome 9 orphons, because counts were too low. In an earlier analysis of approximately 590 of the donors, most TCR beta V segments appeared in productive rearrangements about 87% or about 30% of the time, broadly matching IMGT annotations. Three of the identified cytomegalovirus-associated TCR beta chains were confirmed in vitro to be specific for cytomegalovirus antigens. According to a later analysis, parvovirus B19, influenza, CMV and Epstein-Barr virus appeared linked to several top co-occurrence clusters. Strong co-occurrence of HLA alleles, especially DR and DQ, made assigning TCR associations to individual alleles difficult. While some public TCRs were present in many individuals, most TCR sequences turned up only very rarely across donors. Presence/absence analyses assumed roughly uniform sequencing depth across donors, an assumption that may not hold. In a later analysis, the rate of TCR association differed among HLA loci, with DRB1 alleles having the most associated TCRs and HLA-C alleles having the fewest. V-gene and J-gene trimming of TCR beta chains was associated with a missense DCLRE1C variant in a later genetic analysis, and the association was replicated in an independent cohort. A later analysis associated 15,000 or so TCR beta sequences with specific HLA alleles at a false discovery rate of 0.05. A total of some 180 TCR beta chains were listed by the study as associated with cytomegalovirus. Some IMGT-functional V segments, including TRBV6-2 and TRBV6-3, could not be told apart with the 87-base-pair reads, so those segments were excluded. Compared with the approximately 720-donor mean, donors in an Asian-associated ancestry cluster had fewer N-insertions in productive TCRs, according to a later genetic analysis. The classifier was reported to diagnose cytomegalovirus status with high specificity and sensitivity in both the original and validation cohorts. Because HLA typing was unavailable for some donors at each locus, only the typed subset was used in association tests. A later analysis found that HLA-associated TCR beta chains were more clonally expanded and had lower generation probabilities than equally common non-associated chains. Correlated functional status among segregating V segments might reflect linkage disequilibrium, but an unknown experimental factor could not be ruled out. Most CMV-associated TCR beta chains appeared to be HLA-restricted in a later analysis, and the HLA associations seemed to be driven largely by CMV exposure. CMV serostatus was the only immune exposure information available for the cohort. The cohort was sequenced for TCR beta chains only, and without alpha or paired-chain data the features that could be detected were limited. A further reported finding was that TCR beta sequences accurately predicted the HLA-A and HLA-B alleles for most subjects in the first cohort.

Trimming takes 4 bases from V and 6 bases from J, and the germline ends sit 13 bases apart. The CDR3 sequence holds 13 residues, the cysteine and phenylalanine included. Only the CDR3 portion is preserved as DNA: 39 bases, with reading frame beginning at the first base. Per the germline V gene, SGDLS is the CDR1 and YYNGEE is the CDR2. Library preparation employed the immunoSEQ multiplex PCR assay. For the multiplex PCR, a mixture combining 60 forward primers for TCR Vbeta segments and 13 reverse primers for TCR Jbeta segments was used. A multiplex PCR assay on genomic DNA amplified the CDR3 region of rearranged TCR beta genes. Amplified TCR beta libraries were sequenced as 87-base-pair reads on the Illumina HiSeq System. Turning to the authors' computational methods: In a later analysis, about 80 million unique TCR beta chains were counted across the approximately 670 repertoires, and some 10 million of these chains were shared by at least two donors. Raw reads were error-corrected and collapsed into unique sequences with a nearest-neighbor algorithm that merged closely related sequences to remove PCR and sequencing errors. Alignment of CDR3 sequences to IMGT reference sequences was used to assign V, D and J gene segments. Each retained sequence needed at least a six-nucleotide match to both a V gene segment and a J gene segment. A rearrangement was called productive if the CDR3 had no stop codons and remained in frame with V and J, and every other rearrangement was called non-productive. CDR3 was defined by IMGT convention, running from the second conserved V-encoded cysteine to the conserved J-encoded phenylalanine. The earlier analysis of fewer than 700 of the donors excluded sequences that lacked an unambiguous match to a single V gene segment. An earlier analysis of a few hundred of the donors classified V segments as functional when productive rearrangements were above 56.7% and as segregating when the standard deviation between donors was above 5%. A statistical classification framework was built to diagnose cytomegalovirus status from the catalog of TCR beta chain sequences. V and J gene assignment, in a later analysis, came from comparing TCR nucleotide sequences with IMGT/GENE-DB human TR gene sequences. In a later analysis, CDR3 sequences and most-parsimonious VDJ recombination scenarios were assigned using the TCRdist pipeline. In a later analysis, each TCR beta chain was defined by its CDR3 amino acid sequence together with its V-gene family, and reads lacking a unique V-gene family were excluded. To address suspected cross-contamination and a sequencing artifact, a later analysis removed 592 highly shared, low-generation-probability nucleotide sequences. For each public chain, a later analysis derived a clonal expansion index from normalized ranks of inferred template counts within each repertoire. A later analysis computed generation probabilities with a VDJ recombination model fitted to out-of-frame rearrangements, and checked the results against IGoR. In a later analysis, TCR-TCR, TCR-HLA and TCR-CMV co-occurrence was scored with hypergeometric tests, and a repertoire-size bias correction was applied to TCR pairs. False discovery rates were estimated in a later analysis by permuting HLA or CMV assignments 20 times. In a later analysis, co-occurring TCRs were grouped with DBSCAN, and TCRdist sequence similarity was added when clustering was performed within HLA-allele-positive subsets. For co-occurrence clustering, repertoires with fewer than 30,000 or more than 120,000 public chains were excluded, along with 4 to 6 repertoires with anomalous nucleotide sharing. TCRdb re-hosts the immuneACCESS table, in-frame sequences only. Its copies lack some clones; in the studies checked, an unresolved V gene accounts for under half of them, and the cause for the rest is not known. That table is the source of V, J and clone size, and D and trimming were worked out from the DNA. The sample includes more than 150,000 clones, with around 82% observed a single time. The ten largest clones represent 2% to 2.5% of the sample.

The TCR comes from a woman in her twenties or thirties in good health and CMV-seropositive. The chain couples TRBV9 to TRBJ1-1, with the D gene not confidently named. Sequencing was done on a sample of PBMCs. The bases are TGTGCCAGCAGCCTAGTAGGAGCGGCTGAAGCTTTCTTT. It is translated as CASSLVGAAEAFF.